This T cell receptor (beta chain) was obtained from a study of CD8 T cells in Susac syndrome. About this clonotype: The junction departs from germline at one end; a sequencing error may be responsible.

A quantity of about 0.5 to 1 ug RNA underwent reverse transcription using random hexamers. Via MiXCR, TCRdb re-called the immunoSEQ multiplex PCR reads, giving one row per CDR3 protein. Of over 350,000 distinct CDR3 sequences in the sample, around 85% were seen once. Included as multiple sclerosis controls were treatment-naive patients who had stable or active relapsing-remitting disease. Germline CDR1 reads GTSNPN; CDR2 reads SVGIG (reference sequence). This CDR3 is 12 amino acids long. Sequenced: CD8+ T cells from PBMCs. This chain joins TRBV30 and TRBJ1-2; D gene unclear. The origin of this receptor is a human donor with multiple sclerosis. CDR3 nucleotide sequence: TGTGCCTGGAGTGCAGACCACTATGACTACACCTTC. Its translation: CAWSADHYDYTF.